The 18 T cell receptor beta chains presented below share a single source sample, sequenced in a study of blood T cells in healthy people across ages. A second PCR, run for roughly 7 to 11 cycles, used a sample-barcoded 5' primer plus a J-beta primer mix. Via MiXCR, TCRdb re-called the 5' RACE reads, giving one row per CDR3 protein. The repertoire includes some 1.1 million distinct CDR3 sequences, more than 30% of them detected once, and over 10% sits in the top ten. The sample was blood. The receptors were sampled from a man aged 18 to 29 in good health.

This clonotype was recorded a few times. This chain uses TRBV10-3 with TRBJ1-4; D not certain. Trimming removed 0 bases at V and 0 bases at J, with 14 bases between. The length of the CDR3 is 18 residues. Germline CDR1 is ENHRY and CDR2 is SYGVKD. The CDR3 bases are TGTGCCATCAGTGAGTCCCCCTTTGACCGGGCAACTAATGAAAAACTGTTTTTT. It specifies CAISESPFDRATNEKLFF.

V is TRBV6-6 and J is TRBJ2-1; 10 bases fit TRBD2. The J call may not be correct, given that the DNA end is closer to TRBJ2-7. This CDR3 is 16 amino acids long. Germline lookup yields CDR1 MNHNY and CDR2 SVGAGI (reference sequence). In DNA form, the CDR3 reads TGTGCCAGCAGATCCTCTAGCGGGAGCTCCTACAATGAGCAGTACTTC. As protein: CASRSSSGSSYNEQYF.

The chain couples TRBV3-1 to TRBJ1-2; 7 bases are a match to TRBD1. V shed 0 bases, J shed 0 bases, and the junction held 4 bases outside the gene matches. This CDR3 region has 16 residues. Germline CDR1 and CDR2: LGHDT and YNNKEL (reference sequence). The chain's CDR3 is CASSQDQGVANYGYTF. CDR3 nucleotide sequence: TGTGCCAGCAGCCAAGACCAGGGGGTAGCTAACTATGGCTACACCTTC.

The rearrangement joins TRBV12-3 or TRBV12-4 to TRBJ1-1; possible D gene TRBD1, 5 bases. V was cut by 3 bases and J by 0 bases, with 14 bases left in between. This CDR3 is 16 amino acids long. The CDR3: CASSFGAGLMNTEAFF. The CDR3 nucleotides are TGTGCCAGCAGTTTCGGGGCAGGTCTTATGAACACTGAAGCTTTCTTT.

Here the CDR3 reads CASSFWETDTQYF. DNA for the CDR3: TGTGCCAGCAGTTTCTGGGAAACAGATACGCAGTATTTT. The chain combines TRBV12-3 or TRBV12-4 with TRBJ2-3; D remains ambiguous. The CDR3 covers 13 residues. V was shortened by 3 bases and J by 3 bases, with 7 bases between the two germline ends.

Only a few counts were recorded for this clonotype. J is TRBJ2-7 and V is TRBV27; D might be TRBD1 (6 bases). Deletions cut 6 bases from V and 2 bases from J, with 17 bases between. CDR1 is MNHEY and CDR2 is SMNVEV in the germline V gene (reference sequence). The length of the CDR3 is 15 residues. The CDR3 nucleotides are TGTGCCAGCAGGAGGCTGGGACATGCAACCTACGAGCAGTACTTC. This gives the protein CASRRLGHATYEQYF.

V gene TRBV20-1 combines with J gene TRBJ2-5; D is perhaps TRBD1 (5 bases). Trimming stripped 0 bases from V and 0 bases from J, with 14 bases between. CDR3 size: 16 residues. Germline V lookup: CDR1 DFQATT, CDR2 SNEGSKA (reference sequence). As DNA, the CDR3 is TGCAGTGCTAGAGATTGGGGCAGAGAGTACCAAGAGACCCAGTACTTC. It translates to CSARDWGREYQETQYF.

There are many counts of this clonotype. V usage is TRBV29-1 and J usage is TRBJ2-1; 8 bases line up with TRBD1. Trimming took 7 bases from V and 3 from J; bases not matched to a gene: 8. From germline, CDR1 is SQVTM and CDR2 ANQGSEA. The CDR3 sequence is 14 residues long. The CDR3: CSGGQGAYYNEQFF. As DNA, the CDR3 is TGCAGCGGGGGTCAGGGGGCCTACTACAATGAGCAGTTCTTC.

The chain links TRBV13 to TRBJ1-2; D remains ambiguous. Germline V gives CDR1 PRHDT, CDR2 FYEKMQ (reference sequence). Trimming stripped 4 bases from V and 4 bases from J, with 16 bases between. This CDR3 region has 15 residues. CDR3 sequence (DNA): TGTGCCAGCAGCTCAGGACGCCGAAATGTCTATGGCTACACCTTC. It specifies CASSSGRRNVYGYTF. Based on the CDR3 plus reference TRBV13 and TRBJ1-2, the full variable domain is AAGVIQSPRHLIKEKRETATLKCYPIPRHDTVYWYQQGPGQDPQFLISFYEKMQSDKGSIPDRFSAQQFSDYHSELNMSSLELGDSALYFCASSSGRRNVYGYTFGSGTRLTVV.

Regarding this clonotype: One end of the junction does not line up with germline, which may come from a read error. The chain recombines TRBV7-8 with TRBJ1-1, with a tentative D call TRBD1 (6 bases). Germline V lookup: CDR1 SGHVS, CDR2 FQNEAQ. CDR3 length: 16 amino acids. The CDR3, as DNA: TGTACCAGCAGCTTAGGGATACAGGGAGGGGACACTGAAGCTTTCTTT. Its translation is CTSSLGIQGGDTEAFF.

The chain joins TRBV10-2 to TRBJ2-4, with D perhaps matching TRBD2 (7 bases). This CDR3 contains 17 residues. Trimming took off 2 bases at V and 0 bases at J, with 14 bases between the two ends. Germline V gene data show CDR1 as WSHSY and CDR2 as SAAADI. The DNA for the CDR3 is TGCGCCAGCAGTGAGACAGGGAGGGGGATAGCCAAAAACATTCAGTACTTC. Translated, it gives CASSETGRGIAKNIQYF.

This clonotype showed up many times. The gene calls are TRBV4-2 and TRBJ2-7; D ambiguous. The CDR3 covers 13 residues. CDR1 is LGHNA and CDR2 is YNFKEQ in the germline V gene. The ends were cut back, 4 bases at V and 3 bases at J, with 10 bases in the middle. DNA of the CDR3: TGTGCCAGCAGCCCAAGGATCAACTACGAGCAGTACTTC. Its protein product is CASSPRINYEQYF.

This clonotype has only a few counts. The chain links TRBV25-1 to TRBJ1-6; 8 bases map to TRBD1. Germline V gene lookup returns CDR1 MGHDK and CDR2 SYGVNS. V was clipped by 11 bases and J by 7 bases; unmatched bases: 7. The CDR3 extends over 13 amino acids. The DNA of the CDR3 is TGTGCCGGCGGCGGGACAGGAAATTCACCCCTCCACTTT. As protein: CAGGGTGNSPLHF. The variable domain in full, completed from reference TRBV25-1 and TRBJ1-6, reads EADIYQTPRYLVIGTGKKITLECSQTMGHDKMYWYQQDPGMELHLIHYSYGVNSTEKGDLSSESTVSRIRTEHFPLTLESARPSHTSQYLCAGGGTGNSPLHFGNGTRLTVT.

The chain is built from TRBV7-2 and TRBJ1-4; TRBD1 might be the D (5 bases). The CDR3 is 14 residues long. Per germline, CDR1 SGHTA and CDR2 FQGNSA. V dropped 4 bases and J dropped 3 bases, with 9 bases sitting between them. This chain's CDR3 is CASSSQVANEKLFF. The DNA of the CDR3 is TGTGCCAGCAGCTCACAGGTGGCTAATGAAAAACTGTTTTTT.

In regard to this clonotype: A much larger clone is a single base away; this may be a read error. V gene TRBV5-1 combines with J gene TRBJ2-1; 7 nucleotides match TRBD2. The length of the CDR3 is 13 residues. In germline, CDR1 is SGHRS, CDR2 YFSETQ. V was pared by 4 bases and J by 5 bases, with 3 bases of the junction left unmatched. The CDR3 here is CASSRGVDNEQFF. The CDR3 nucleotides read TGCGCCAGCAGCCGGGGGGTTGACAATGAGCAGTTCTTC.

The rearrangement uses TRBV2 and TRBJ1-1, with D perhaps matching TRBD1 (5 bases). The germline V and J ends were trimmed by 4 bases and 6 bases, with 24 bases remaining between them. The CDR3 extends over 17 amino acids. Germline CDR1 is SNHLY and CDR2 is FYNNEI. The CDR3: CASSASSVGDFGAEAFF. In nucleotides, the CDR3 is TGTGCCAGCAGTGCAAGCTCGGTGGGGGACTTCGGGGCTGAAGCTTTCTTT. Supplemented by reference TRBV2 and TRBJ1-1, the full variable domain reads EPEVTQTPSHQVTQMGQEVILRCVPISNHLYFYWYRQILGQKVEFLVSFYNNEISEKSEIFDDQFSVERPDGSNFTLKIRSTKLEDSAMYFCASSASSVGDFGAEAFFGQGTRLTVV.

The gene calls are TRBV20-1 and TRBJ2-1; D ambiguous. V was clipped by 0 bases and J by 0 bases, with 12 bases between them. Germline CDR1 is DFQATT and CDR2 is SNEGSKA (reference sequence). The CDR3 is made up of 16 amino acids. CDR3 DNA sequence: TGCAGTGCTAGAGATCTAAAAGGGATCTCCTACAATGAGCAGTTCTTC. As protein: CSARDLKGISYNEQFF.

The gene calls are TRBV7-9 and TRBJ2-3, with TRBD2 identical over 13 bases. This CDR3 region has 18 residues. The germline CDR1 and CDR2 sequences are SEHNR and FQNEAQ (reference sequence). The ends lost 4 bases at V and 0 bases at J; junction bases unmatched: 7. The CDR3, as DNA: TGTGCCAGCAGCTCCTCCCGACTAGCGGGGGGAAGCACAGATACGCAGTATTTT. It yields the protein CASSSSRLAGGSTDTQYF.